A selection of T cell receptor beta chains follows, all from one sample in a study of T cells in Graves' hyperthyroidism and ophthalmopathy. TCRdb reanalysed the multiplex PCR reads using MiXCR and keeps one entry per CDR3 protein. The sample carries 250,000 to 300,000 distinct CDR3 sequences, about 15% recorded once. Source material: blood. The receptors stem from a woman in her forties with Graves' hyperthyroidism that later progressed to Graves' ophthalmopathy. The CDR3 runs from the conserved cysteine through the conserved F or W. Fields, in order: J gene, V gene, CDR3 length, clone size, D gene, CDR3 protein, CDR3 DNA. A D gene is named only where the DNA matches it firmly. Only part of the rows carry a size: once, few, many, or a class if the clone is expanded.

j_call: TRBJ1-3; v_call: TRBV3-1; cdr3_length: 15; clone_size: NA; d_call: NA; cdr3_aa: CASSRDMAGGNTIYF; cdr3_nt: TGTGCCAGCAGCCGCGACATGGCGGGAGGAAACACCATATATTTT
j_call: TRBJ2-5; v_call: TRBV20-1; cdr3_length: 14; clone_size: many; d_call: NA; cdr3_aa: CSAREGGGQETQYF; cdr3_nt: TGCAGTGCTAGAGAGGGGGGCGGTCAAGAGACCCAGTACTTC
j_call: TRBJ1-1; v_call: TRBV5-1; cdr3_length: 15; clone_size: many; d_call: NA; cdr3_aa: CASTQLNTGRTEAFF; cdr3_nt: TGCGCCAGCACCCAACTCAATACAGGGCGGACTGAAGCTTTCTTT
j_call: TRBJ2-1; v_call: TRBV11-2; cdr3_length: 15; clone_size: medium-sized; d_call: NA; cdr3_aa: CASSLATGSYNEQFF; cdr3_nt: TGTGCCAGCAGCTTAGCCACAGGGTCCTACAATGAGCAGTTCTTC
j_call: TRBJ2-7; v_call: TRBV3-1; cdr3_length: 14; clone_size: many; d_call: NA; cdr3_aa: CASSRTGTAAEQYF; cdr3_nt: TGTGCCAGCAGCCGTACCGGGACCGCCGCCGAGCAGTACTTC
j_call: TRBJ2-7; v_call: TRBV20-1; cdr3_length: 15; clone_size: many; d_call: NA; cdr3_aa: CSARPTAGGAYEQYF; cdr3_nt: TGCAGTGCTAGGCCGACGGCAGGCGGAGCCTACGAGCAGTACTTC
j_call: TRBJ1-5; v_call: TRBV6-2/TRBV6-3; cdr3_length: 15; clone_size: many; d_call: NA; cdr3_aa: CASSYEGFRNQPQHF; cdr3_nt: TGTGCCAGCAGTTACGAGGGATTTCGCAATCAGCCCCAGCATTTT
j_call: TRBJ2-3; v_call: TRBV28; cdr3_length: 10; clone_size: many; d_call: NA; cdr3_aa: CASSHDTQYF; cdr3_nt: TGTGCCAGCAGCCATGATACGCAGTATTTT
j_call: TRBJ1-4; v_call: TRBV28; cdr3_length: 12; clone_size: many; d_call: NA; cdr3_aa: CASRKRLGGLFF; cdr3_nt: TGTGCCAGCAGAAAACGTCTGGGCGGACTGTTTTTT
j_call: TRBJ2-2; v_call: TRBV3-1; cdr3_length: 16; clone_size: many; d_call: NA; cdr3_aa: CASSLVSGSLTGELFF; cdr3_nt: TGTGCCAGCAGCCTTGTTTCGGGATCCCTCACCGGGGAGCTGTTTTTT
j_call: TRBJ2-7; v_call: TRBV7-8; cdr3_length: 15; clone_size: many; d_call: NA; cdr3_aa: CASSHDATLYYEQYF; cdr3_nt: TGTGCCAGCAGCCACGATGCCACGCTATACTACGAGCAGTACTTC
j_call: TRBJ2-3; v_call: TRBV7-3; cdr3_length: 12; clone_size: many; d_call: NA; cdr3_aa: CATARPGDTQYF; cdr3_nt: TGTGCCACCGCAAGACCCGGGGATACGCAGTATTTT
j_call: TRBJ2-2; v_call: TRBV9; cdr3_length: 16; clone_size: NA; d_call: NA; cdr3_aa: CASSVGSLANTGELFF; cdr3_nt: TGTGCCAGCAGCGTAGGGTCCTTGGCAAACACCGGGGAGCTGTTTTTT
j_call: TRBJ2-6; v_call: TRBV12-3/TRBV12-4; cdr3_length: 18; clone_size: NA; d_call: TRBD1; cdr3_aa: CASRRINYRGSRANVLTF; cdr3_nt: TGTGCCAGCAGGAGAATAAACTACAGGGGCTCGAGGGCCAACGTCCTGACTTTC
j_call: TRBJ2-3; v_call: TRBV28; cdr3_length: 14; clone_size: many; d_call: NA; cdr3_aa: CASSLDFRTDTQYF; cdr3_nt: TGTGCCAGCAGTTTGGACTTCAGGACAGATACGCAGTATTTT
j_call: TRBJ2-2; v_call: TRBV9; cdr3_length: 16; clone_size: many; d_call: TRBD2; cdr3_aa: CASSFRLAETSGELFF; cdr3_nt: TGTGCCAGCAGCTTCAGACTAGCGGAGACTAGCGGGGAGCTGTTTTTT
j_call: TRBJ2-5; v_call: TRBV9; cdr3_length: 16; clone_size: few; d_call: TRBD2; cdr3_aa: CASSVGGSGGQETQYF; cdr3_nt: TGTGCCAGCAGCGTAGGAGGTAGCGGGGGGCAAGAGACCCAGTACTTC
j_call: TRBJ2-3; v_call: TRBV6-1; cdr3_length: 15; clone_size: many; d_call: TRBD2; cdr3_aa: CASNRDYTYTDTQYF; cdr3_nt: TGTGCCAGCAATCGGGACTACACCTACACAGATACGCAGTATTTT
j_call: TRBJ2-1; v_call: TRBV7-9; cdr3_length: 16; clone_size: NA; d_call: NA; cdr3_aa: CASSLLGQGAYNEQFF; cdr3_nt: TGTGCCAGCAGCTTATTAGGGCAGGGAGCCTACAATGAGCAGTTCTTC
j_call: TRBJ2-6; v_call: TRBV11-2; cdr3_length: 17; clone_size: many; d_call: TRBD1; cdr3_aa: CASSHGQGNAGANVLTF; cdr3_nt: TGTGCCAGCAGCCATGGACAGGGTAATGCTGGGGCCAACGTCCTGACTTTC
j_call: TRBJ2-7; v_call: TRBV6-2/TRBV6-3; cdr3_length: 15; clone_size: NA; d_call: TRBD1; cdr3_aa: CATRTGEGYFYEQYF; cdr3_nt: TGTGCCACCAGGACAGGTGAGGGTTATTTCTACGAGCAGTACTTC
j_call: TRBJ2-1; v_call: TRBV27; cdr3_length: 14; clone_size: many; d_call: NA; cdr3_aa: CASSITINHNEQFF; cdr3_nt: TGTGCCAGCAGTATAACGATAAACCACAATGAGCAGTTCTTC
j_call: TRBJ2-7; v_call: TRBV27; cdr3_length: 19; clone_size: many; d_call: TRBD1; cdr3_aa: CASSLARTRGQGFSYEQYF; cdr3_nt: TGTGCCAGCAGTTTGGCGAGAACGCGGGGACAGGGGTTTTCCTACGAGCAGTACTTC
j_call: TRBJ1-4; v_call: TRBV28; cdr3_length: 18; clone_size: NA; d_call: NA; cdr3_aa: CASSFLRTAHTTNEKLFF; cdr3_nt: TGTGCCAGCAGTTTCCTCAGGACGGCCCACACTACTAATGAAAAACTGTTTTTT
j_call: TRBJ1-2; v_call: TRBV3-1; cdr3_length: 14; clone_size: NA; d_call: NA; cdr3_aa: CASSPQGFNYGYTF; cdr3_nt: TGTGCCAGCAGCCCACAGGGTTTTAACTATGGCTACACCTTC
j_call: TRBJ2-5; v_call: TRBV5-4; cdr3_length: 15; clone_size: NA; d_call: TRBD2; cdr3_aa: CASSWGTSGTETQYF; cdr3_nt: TGTGCCAGCAGCTGGGGGACTAGCGGGACCGAGACCCAGTACTTC
j_call: TRBJ1-4; v_call: TRBV2; cdr3_length: 14; clone_size: many; d_call: TRBD1; cdr3_aa: CASSPGQSNEKLFF; cdr3_nt: TGTGCCAGCAGCCCGGGACAGTCTAATGAAAAACTGTTTTTT
j_call: TRBJ2-5; v_call: TRBV11-3; cdr3_length: 14; clone_size: many; d_call: NA; cdr3_aa: CASSLDRYQETQYF; cdr3_nt: TGTGCCAGCAGCTTAGACAGGTACCAAGAGACCCAGTACTTC
j_call: TRBJ1-5; v_call: TRBV30; cdr3_length: 14; clone_size: NA; d_call: NA; cdr3_aa: CAWSGGVGNQPQHF; cdr3_nt: TGTGCCTGGAGCGGGGGGGTGGGCAATCAGCCCCAGCATTTT
j_call: TRBJ1-1; v_call: TRBV30; cdr3_length: 15; clone_size: many; d_call: NA; cdr3_aa: CAWRQGRDMNTEAFF; cdr3_nt: TGTGCCTGGAGGCAGGGGAGGGACATGAACACTGAAGCTTTCTTT
j_call: TRBJ2-5; v_call: TRBV18; cdr3_length: 19; clone_size: many; d_call: TRBD2; cdr3_aa: CASSLLAGGPFPTQETQYF; cdr3_nt: TGTGCCAGCTCACTTCTAGCGGGAGGGCCTTTCCCAACTCAAGAGACCCAGTACTTC
j_call: TRBJ2-1; v_call: TRBV12-3/TRBV12-4; cdr3_length: 16; clone_size: NA; d_call: TRBD2; cdr3_aa: CASTYGAGGRGNEQFF; cdr3_nt: TGTGCCAGCACTTACGGAGCGGGAGGAAGGGGCAATGAGCAGTTCTTC
j_call: TRBJ2-2; v_call: TRBV14; cdr3_length: 18; clone_size: NA; d_call: NA; cdr3_aa: CASSQQVFGLLDTGELFF; cdr3_nt: TGTGCCAGCAGCCAACAGGTGTTCGGGTTGTTGGACACCGGGGAGCTGTTTTTT
j_call: TRBJ2-5; v_call: TRBV6-5; cdr3_length: 16; clone_size: many; d_call: TRBD2; cdr3_aa: CASSYSRLAGEETQYF; cdr3_nt: TGTGCCAGCAGTTACTCGAGGCTAGCGGGAGAAGAGACCCAGTACTTC
j_call: TRBJ1-1; v_call: TRBV4-1; cdr3_length: 16; clone_size: many; d_call: TRBD1; cdr3_aa: CASSQTPGQGITEAFF; cdr3_nt: TGCGCCAGCAGCCAAACACCGGGACAGGGCATCACTGAAGCTTTCTTT
j_call: TRBJ1-5; v_call: TRBV20-1; cdr3_length: 16; clone_size: many; d_call: NA; cdr3_aa: CSAVLSGVIMGQPQHF; cdr3_nt: TGCAGTGCTGTCTTGTCCGGGGTTATTATGGGTCAGCCCCAGCATTTT
j_call: TRBJ2-7; v_call: TRBV11-2; cdr3_length: 15; clone_size: many; d_call: TRBD2; cdr3_aa: CASSLFLAGAYEQYF; cdr3_nt: TGTGCCAGCAGCTTATTTTTAGCGGGAGCGTACGAGCAGTACTTC
j_call: TRBJ2-7; v_call: TRBV12-3/TRBV12-4; cdr3_length: 14; clone_size: many; d_call: NA; cdr3_aa: CASSLGTMVYEQYF; cdr3_nt: TGTGCCAGCAGTTTAGGGACCATGGTCTACGAGCAGTACTTC
j_call: TRBJ2-4; v_call: TRBV2; cdr3_length: 13; clone_size: many; d_call: NA; cdr3_aa: CASSDRTKNIQYF; cdr3_nt: TGTGCCAGCAGTGACCGGACCAAAAACATTCAGTACTTC
j_call: TRBJ1-3; v_call: TRBV18; cdr3_length: 13; clone_size: NA; d_call: NA; cdr3_aa: CASSPLQGNTIYF; cdr3_nt: TGTGCCAGCTCTCCTCTCCAAGGAAACACCATATATTTT
j_call: TRBJ2-2; v_call: TRBV2; cdr3_length: 13; clone_size: NA; d_call: TRBD2; cdr3_aa: CAVSGGWTGELFF; cdr3_nt: TGTGCCGTTAGCGGGGGATGGACCGGGGAGCTGTTTTTT
j_call: TRBJ2-2; v_call: TRBV5-1; cdr3_length: 17; clone_size: many; d_call: TRBD2; cdr3_aa: CASSLVTGLASNGELFF; cdr3_nt: TGCGCCAGCAGCTTGGTGACGGGACTAGCGTCTAACGGGGAGCTGTTTTTT
j_call: TRBJ1-2; v_call: TRBV28; cdr3_length: 11; clone_size: many; d_call: NA; cdr3_aa: CASSETGGYTF; cdr3_nt: TGTGCCAGCAGTGAGACCGGTGGCTACACCTTC
j_call: TRBJ2-3; v_call: TRBV28; cdr3_length: 19; clone_size: many; d_call: TRBD2; cdr3_aa: CASSFSPRTSGRITDTQYF; cdr3_nt: TGTGCCAGCAGTTTTTCACCCCGGACTAGCGGGAGAATCACAGATACGCAGTATTTT
j_call: TRBJ1-1; v_call: TRBV10-2; cdr3_length: 12; clone_size: NA; d_call: TRBD1; cdr3_aa: CASSGQGNEAFF; cdr3_nt: TGCGCCAGCAGTGGACAGGGGAATGAAGCTTTCTTT
j_call: TRBJ1-5; v_call: TRBV19; cdr3_length: 12; clone_size: few; d_call: NA; cdr3_aa: CASSIRNQPQHF; cdr3_nt: TGTGCCAGTAGCATACGCAATCAGCCCCAGCATTTT
j_call: TRBJ1-3; v_call: TRBV19; cdr3_length: 18; clone_size: few; d_call: NA; cdr3_aa: CASSTNRLTQGKLNTIYF; cdr3_nt: TGTGCCAGTAGTACGAATCGGCTGACACAGGGTAAATTGAACACCATATATTTT
j_call: TRBJ2-1; v_call: TRBV6-1; cdr3_length: 15; clone_size: many; d_call: NA; cdr3_aa: CASSAEGYGYNEQFF; cdr3_nt: TGTGCCAGCAGTGCGGAGGGCTATGGTTACAATGAGCAGTTCTTC
j_call: TRBJ2-5; v_call: TRBV5-1; cdr3_length: 16; clone_size: many; d_call: TRBD1; cdr3_aa: CASSDGTGAKQETQYF; cdr3_nt: TGCGCCAGCAGCGATGGGACAGGGGCGAAACAAGAGACCCAGTACTTC